The next 27 T cell receptor beta chains were all read from a single sample in a study of blood T cell repertoires in acute mononucleosis. Time point: convalescence about 6 months (5-8 months) after acute presentation (visit 7). Libraries were prepared by immunoSEQ multiplex PCR; TCRdb keeps only in-frame clonotypes and omits some of them. The sample has about 1,500 clones; 25% are singletons. The source was EBV YVL epitope tetramer+ CD8+ T cells sorted from PBMCs, collected during convalescence from infectious mononucleosis. Specified subset: CD8 T cells binding a tetramer with EBV BRLF1 109-117 peptide (YVL-BR). All receptors come from a woman aged 18-29 years with infectious mononucleosis caused by EBV.

On this clone: A far bigger clonotype differs at one base, so this is likely a read error. This chain uses TRBV29-1 with TRBJ2-1, with TRBD2 matching 13 bases. The V gene's germline CDR1 is SQVTM and CDR2 ANQGSEA. This CDR3 is built from 21 residues. As DNA, the CDR3 is TGCGGCGTAGGAGGGACAGGGTCCGGGACTAGCGGGGCATACTCCTACAATGAGCAGTTCTTC. Encoded protein: CGVGGTGSGTSGAYSYNEQFF.

As to this clone: At one boundary the junction diverges from the germline segment, which might be a read error. This sample also contains other DNA sequences that code for the same CDR3. The chain joins TRBV10-2 to TRBJ2-7; a weak D match, TRBD1 (6 bases). This CDR3 is built from 13 residues. CDR1 and CDR2 from the germline V gene are WSHSY and SAAADI. CDR3 coding DNA: TGTGCCAGCATGGGACACCTTAGCTACGAGCAGTACTTC. Translation: CASMGHLSYEQYF.

This clone was counted a few times. This likely reflects a read error, since a far larger clone is one base away. The rearrangement joins TRBV28 to TRBJ2-1, with TRBD2 matching 7 bases. Germline V lookup: CDR1 MDHEN, CDR2 SYDVKM. J was trimmed by 10 bases and V by 1 base; bases with no gene match: 13. The CDR3 is made up of 16 amino acids. The CDR3 sequence: CASSLSIREALYEQFF. CDR3 in DNA: TGTGCCAGCAGTTTATCGATCCGGGAGGCTCTCTACGAGCAGTTCTTC. Combining the CDR3 with reference TRBV28 and TRBJ2-1 gives the whole variable domain DVKVTQSSRYLVKRTGEKVFLECVQDMDHENMFWYRQDPGLGLRLIYFSYDVKMKEKGDIPEGYSVSREKKERFSLILESASTNQTSMYLCASSLSIREALYEQFFGPGTRLTVL.

This clone was recorded many times. The chain recombines TRBV7-3 with TRBJ1-2; D is undetermined. Trimming pared 6 bases from V and 8 bases from J, leaving 19 bases between. The CDR3 spans 14 residues. The germline V gene encodes CDR1 SGHTA and CDR2 FQGTGA. DNA for the CDR3: TGTGCCAGCAGTGAGTACGGCTCCGGCGCGGGCTACACCTTC. This sequence encodes CASSEYGSGAGYTF.

Of note for this clone: A far larger clone is one base from this, pointing to a likely read error. The chain employs TRBV19 and TRBJ2-3, with 7 bases fitting TRBD2. J gave up 10 bases and V 6 bases, and 13 bases lay outside the gene matches. The CDR3 has 14 residues. Germline assignment: CDR1 LNHDA and CDR2 SQIVND (reference sequence). The CDR3 DNA is TGTGCCAGTAGAACAGCGGGAAACTCTGATCCGCAGTATTTT. It is translated as CASRTAGNSDPQYF.

This clone appeared many times. The chain couples TRBV7-6 to TRBJ2-1; possible D gene TRBD1, 5 bases. Germline CDR1 is SGHVS and CDR2 is FNYEAQ. The CDR3 loop spans 14 amino acids. Trimming shortened V by 3 bases and J by 4 bases, and 10 bases separated the two germline ends. The CDR3 here is CASSFDPGYNEQFF. The CDR3 nucleotides are TGTGCCAGCAGCTTCGACCCAGGGTACAATGAGCAGTTCTTC.

This clone has ten or more counts. The CDR3 DNA is TGCAGCGTAGGAGGGACAGGGTCCGGGACTGGTGGGGCATACTCCTACAATGAGCAGTTCTTC. It translates to CSVGGTGSGTGGAYSYNEQFF. The chain combines TRBV29-1 with TRBJ2-1; 9 nucleotides agree with TRBD1. The trim removed 6 bases at V and 0 bases at J, leaving 24 bases unmatched. From germline, CDR1 is SQVTM and CDR2 ANQGSEA. The CDR3 sequence is 21 residues long.

The sample holds a few counts of this clone. J is TRBJ2-5 and V is TRBV9, with TRBD2 matching over 13 bases. Looked up from germline, CDR1 is SGDLS and CDR2 is YYNGEE. This CDR3 region has 18 residues. V was clipped by 2 bases and J by 2 bases; unmatched bases: 9. The CDR3 DNA sequence: TGTGCCAGCAGCGTGGGGCAGTTGGGACTAGCGGGACAAGAGACCCAGTACTTC. Translating gives CASSVGQLGLAGQETQYF.

Turning to this clone: A read error may produce the germline difference seen at one junction end. J is TRBJ2-1 and V is TRBV29-1, with D tentatively TRBD2 (10 bases). The germline V gene encodes CDR1 SQVTM and CDR2 ANQGSEA. The length of the CDR3 is 21 residues. The CDR3 loop is CSVGGTGSGTSVSYSYNGQFF. CDR3 coding DNA: TGCAGCGTAGGAGGGACAGGGTCCGGGACTAGCGTGTCATACTCCTACAATGGGCAGTTCTTC.

The rearrangement joins TRBV29-1 to TRBJ2-1; 9 positions agree with TRBD1. The V gene's germline CDR1 is SQVTM and CDR2 ANQGSEA. This CDR3 contains 21 residues. CDR3 in amino acids: CRVGGTGSGTCWAYSYNEQFF. The CDR3 DNA follows: TGCAGAGTAGGAGGGACAGGGTCCGGGACTTGCTGGGCATACTCCTACAATGAGCAGTTCTTC.

There are many counts of this clone. With a far larger clone one base away, a read error is the likely cause. V is TRBV28 and J is TRBJ2-1; D possibly corresponds to TRBD2 (5 bases). CDR1 is MDHEN and CDR2 is SYDVKM in the germline V gene. The CDR3 spans 15 residues. V shed 2 bases and J shed 13 bases, with 21 bases lying between them. CDR3 DNA sequence: TGTGCCAGCAGTTTAATGCTGGGCAGCGGATCCATTCAGTTCTTC. This encodes CASSLMLGSGSIQFF.

For this clone: The same CDR3 is also encoded by other DNA sequences in this sample. The chain links TRBV6-5 to TRBJ1-2; D is unclear. Trimming cost V 2 bases and J 7 bases, with 8 bases left between them. This CDR3 is built from 12 residues. CDR1 is MNHEY and CDR2 is SVGAGI in the germline V gene. In DNA, the CDR3 is TGTGCCAGCAGTTACGGCGGGGTTGGCTACACCTTC. Translation gives CASSYGGVGYTF.

V is TRBV29-1 and J is TRBJ2-1; 11 bases map to TRBD2. The CDR3 has 21 residues. Germline assignment: CDR1 SQVTM and CDR2 ANQGSEA. V shed 6 bases and J 0 bases; nucleotides not matched to a gene: 22. The CDR3 here is CSVGGPGSVTSGAYSYNEQFF. The CDR3 DNA follows: TGCAGCGTAGGAGGGCCAGGGTCCGTGACTAGCGGGGCATACTCCTACAATGAGCAGTTCTTC.

A remark on this clone: An end of the junction differs from the germline gene, which may be a read error. The chain recombines TRBV29-1 with TRBJ2-1; 13 bases fit TRBD2. Germline V gene sequence: CDR1 SQVTM, CDR2 ANQGSEA. The CDR3 runs 21 residues. The CDR3 DNA follows: TGCAGCGTAGGAGGGACAGGGTCCGGGACTAGCGGGGCATTCTCCTACTATGAGCAGTTCTTC. This gives the protein CSVGGTGSGTSGAFSYYEQFF.

As to this clone: A far larger clone differs by one base, so this is likely a read error. The V and J genes are TRBV7-2 and TRBJ2-7; possibly TRBD1 for D (5 bases). The length of the CDR3 is 14 residues. V gave up 3 bases and J gave up 7 bases, with 16 bases separating them. Germline V lookup: CDR1 SGHTA, CDR2 FQGNSA. CDR3 loop: CASSFDPGYNEQYF. The CDR3 DNA is TGTGCCAGCAGCTTCGACCCAGGGTACAATGAGCAGTACTTC.

As concerns this clone: Given a far larger clone just one base away, this is likely a sequencing read error. The chain uses TRBV28 and TRBJ2-7; 8 bases map to TRBD1. The V gene's germline CDR1 is MDHEN and CDR2 SYDVKM. The CDR3 length is 13 residues. The CDR3 sequence is CASSAGGYCEQCF. In DNA form, the CDR3 reads TGTGCCAGCAGCGCAGGGGGCTACTGCGAGCAGTGCTTC.

The rearrangement uses TRBV5-5 and TRBJ1-2; unclear D gene. The germline V and J ends were trimmed by 5 bases and 8 bases, with 19 bases remaining between them. Germline assignment: CDR1 SGHKS and CDR2 YYEKEE (reference sequence). The CDR3 sequence is 14 residues long. In DNA, the CDR3 is TGTGCCAGCAGTGAGTACGGCTCCGGCGCGGGCTACACCTTC. The encoded protein is CASSEYGSGAGYTF. Drawing the rest from reference TRBV5-5 and TRBJ1-2, the complete variable domain is DAGVTQSPTHLIKTRGQQVTLRCSPISGHKSVSWYQQVLGQGPQFIFQYYEKEERGRGNFPDRFSARQFPNYSSELNVNALLLGDSALYLCASSEYGSGAGYTFGSGTRLTVV.

This clone was picked up a small number of times. The V call is TRBV6-5, the J call TRBJ2-1, with 10 nucleotides matching TRBD2. In germline, CDR1 is MNHEY, CDR2 SVGAGI. CDR3 length: 15 amino acids. J lost 4 bases, V lost 6 bases, and 6 bases had no gene match. The CDR3 protein is CASRLLAGEYNEQFF. In DNA form, the CDR3 reads TGTGCCAGCAGACTTCTAGCGGGAGAGTACAATGAGCAGTTCTTC.

This clone was observed many times. V is TRBV7-6 and J is TRBJ2-5; D might be TRBD1 or TRBD2, each matching 5 bases. Germline assignment: CDR1 SGHVS and CDR2 FNYEAQ. The germline V and J ends were trimmed by 4 bases and 7 bases, with 16 bases remaining between them. The CDR3 loop spans 14 amino acids. The CDR3 nucleotides read TGTGCCAGCAGCTCTTGGGACGCCGCTGGGACCCAGTACTTC. Its protein is CASSSWDAAGTQYF.

This clone was observed a few times. The chain uses TRBV13 and TRBJ2-1; D possibly corresponds to TRBD1 (5 bases). This CDR3 has 14 residues. V dropped 7 bases and J dropped 0 bases, with 10 bases sitting between them. In germline, CDR1 is PRHDT, CDR2 FYEKMQ (reference sequence). The CDR3, as DNA: TGTGCCAGCACGACAGCGAGCTCCTACAATGAGCAGTTCTTC. It translates to CASTTASSYNEQFF.

This clone is deemed large. V gene TRBV6-5 combines with J gene TRBJ2-1; unclear D gene. The CDR3 is 11 residues long. Germline V gene data show CDR1 as MNHEY and CDR2 as SVGAGI. The V and J ends lost 5 bases and 3 bases respectively, with 2 bases between them. The CDR3 here is CASSIYNEQFF. CDR3 coding DNA: TGTGCCAGCAGTATCTACAATGAGCAGTTCTTC.

The genes are TRBV27 and TRBJ2-7; D perhaps matches TRBD1 (6 bases). The J call is in doubt because the DNA end fits TRBJ2-1 better. The germline V gene has CDR1 MNHEY and CDR2 SMNVEV (reference sequence). The CDR3 consists of 15 residues. The CDR3 reads CASSSLSDSVDEQFF. CDR3 nucleotide sequence: TGTGCCAGCAGTTCCCTCTCGGACAGTGTTGACGAGCAGTTCTTC.

This clone was counted a few times. The chain combines TRBV6-1 with TRBJ2-7; 10 bases map to TRBD2. The V and J ends lost 6 bases and 5 bases, in that order; junction bases with no gene match: 10. The length of the CDR3 is 15 residues. Looked up from germline, CDR1 is MNHNS and CDR2 is SASEGT. The CDR3 sequence: CASSLVLAGVHEQYF. The CDR3 DNA reads TGTGCCAGCAGCTTAGTCCTAGCGGGAGTTCACGAGCAGTACTTC.

There are many counts of this clone. This CDR3 is also generated by other DNA sequences in the sample. The V gene is TRBV23-1, the J gene TRBJ1-1, with 10 bases that match TRBD1. Being an ORF, TRBV23-1 has a function that is uncertain. The CDR3 runs to 16 residues. V lost 6 bases to trimming and J lost 4 bases; unmatched junction nucleotides: 11. DNA of the CDR3: TGCGCCAGCAGCCAAGACGACAGGGGGCTGAGCACTGAAGCTTTCTTT. It translates to CASSQDDRGLSTEAFF.

A word on this clone: One base separates it from a far larger clone, so it is likely a read error. This rearrangement joins TRBV29-1 to TRBJ2-2; TRBD2 aligns across 14 bases. The CDR3 is 20 residues long. The germline gives CDR1 SQVTM, CDR2 ANQGSEA. The CDR3 DNA sequence: TGCAGCGTTGCCAAGCCCGCCGGACTAGCGGGAGGTTCGAACATCGGGGAGCTGTTTTTT. This encodes CSVAKPAGLAGGSNIGELFF.

For this clone: A far larger clone is one nucleotide away, so this likely arose from a read error. The J gene is TRBJ1-1, the V gene TRBV27, with D perhaps matching TRBD1 (5 bases). CDR3 length: 16 residues. The ends were cut back, 3 bases at V and 0 bases at J, with 14 bases in the middle. The V gene's germline CDR1 is MNHEY and CDR2 SMNVEV (reference sequence). CDR3 coding DNA: TGTGCCAGCAGTTTTCTGGGACTGACAATGAACACTGAAGCTTTCTTT. Amino acids: CASSFLGLTMNTEAFF.

This clone was seen more than once but under ten times. One junction end disagrees with the germline gene, perhaps due to a read error. In the same sample, other DNA sequences code for this CDR3. This rearrangement joins TRBV29-1 to TRBJ2-1; D is perhaps TRBD2 (6 bases). The CDR3 runs to 21 residues. Germline CDR1 SQVTM, CDR2 ANQGSEA. CDR3 sequence reads: CSVGGTGSGTCGAYSYNELFF. The CDR3 region has the DNA TGCAGCGTAGGAGGGACTGGGTCCGGGACTTGCGGGGCATACTCCTACAATGAGCTGTTCTTC.